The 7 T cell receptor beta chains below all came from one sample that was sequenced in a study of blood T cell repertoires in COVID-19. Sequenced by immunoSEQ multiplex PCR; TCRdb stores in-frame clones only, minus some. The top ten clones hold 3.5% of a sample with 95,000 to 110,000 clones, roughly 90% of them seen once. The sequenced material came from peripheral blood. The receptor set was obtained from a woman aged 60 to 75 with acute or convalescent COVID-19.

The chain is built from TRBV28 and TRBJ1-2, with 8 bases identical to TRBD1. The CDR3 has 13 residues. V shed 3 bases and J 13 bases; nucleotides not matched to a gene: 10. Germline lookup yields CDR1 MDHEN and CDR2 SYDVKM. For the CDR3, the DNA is TGTGCCAGCAGTTTTCAGGGGGCGGGGAGGTTCACCTTC. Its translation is CASSFQGAGRFTF.

The CDR3 loop reads CASSIIDGNTIYF. DNA for the CDR3: TGTGCCAGTAGTATCATAGATGGAAACACCATATATTTT. This rearrangement joins TRBV19 to TRBJ1-3; D call uncertain. The CDR3 has 13 amino acids. The germline V and J ends were trimmed by 3 bases and 3 bases, with 6 bases remaining between them. The germline V gene encodes CDR1 LNHDA and CDR2 SQIVND (reference sequence).

The CDR3 nucleotides read TGTGCCAGCAGAAAAGGGGTTGAGCAGTTCTTC. Amino acid sequence: CASRKGVEQFF. The rearrangement uses TRBV5-8 and TRBJ2-1; D possibly corresponds to TRBD1 (5 bases). The V gene's germline CDR1 is SGHTS and CDR2 YDEGEE. There are 11 residues in the CDR3. Trimming stripped 5 bases from V and 9 bases from J, with 9 bases between.

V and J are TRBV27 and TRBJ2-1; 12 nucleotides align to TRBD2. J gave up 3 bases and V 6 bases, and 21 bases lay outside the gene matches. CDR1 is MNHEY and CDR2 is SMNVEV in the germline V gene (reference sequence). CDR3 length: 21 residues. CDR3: CASSSWALAGGPGLLYNEQFF. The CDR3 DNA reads TGTGCCAGCAGCTCCTGGGCCCTAGCGGGAGGGCCCGGGCTTCTCTACAATGAGCAGTTCTTC.

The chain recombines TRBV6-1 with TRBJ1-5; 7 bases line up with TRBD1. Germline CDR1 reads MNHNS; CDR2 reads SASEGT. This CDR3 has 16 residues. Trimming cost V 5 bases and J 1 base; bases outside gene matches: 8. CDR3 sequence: CASSKDQGGSNQPQHF. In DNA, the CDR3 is TGTGCCAGCAGTAAAGACCAGGGGGGAAGCAATCAGCCCCAGCATTTT.

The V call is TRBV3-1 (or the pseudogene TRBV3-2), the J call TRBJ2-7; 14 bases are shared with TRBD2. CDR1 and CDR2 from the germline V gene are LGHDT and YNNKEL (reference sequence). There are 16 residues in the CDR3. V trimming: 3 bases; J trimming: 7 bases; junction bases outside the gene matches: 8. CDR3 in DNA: TGTGCCAGCAGCCATAGCCCGGGACTAGCGGGAGAAGAGCAGTACGTC. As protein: CASSHSPGLAGEEQYV.

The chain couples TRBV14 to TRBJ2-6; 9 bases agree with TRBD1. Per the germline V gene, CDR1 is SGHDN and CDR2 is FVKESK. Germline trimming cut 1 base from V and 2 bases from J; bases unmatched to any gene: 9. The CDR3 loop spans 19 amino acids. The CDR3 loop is CASSQGWDRAPPGANVLTF. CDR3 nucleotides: TGTGCCAGCAGCCAAGGGTGGGACAGGGCCCCCCCTGGGGCCAACGTCCTGACTTTC.